Listed here are 6 T cell receptor beta chains from one sample, sequenced in a study of identical twins. TCRdb passed the 5' RACE reads through MiXCR, listing each CDR3 protein once. Among 260,000 or so distinct CDR3 sequences listed, 7.5% were seen once. These data also featured in a second study, about yellow fever vaccine responses in identical twins.

The sample was CD8+ T cells sorted from blood. The receptors derive from a woman aged 18-29 years in good health.

This clonotype was counted ten times or more. This chain joins TRBV5-5 and TRBJ1-6, with 7 bases fitting TRBD1. Germline trimming cut 4 bases from V and 11 bases from J; bases unmatched to any gene: 18. Germline values: CDR1 SGHKS, CDR2 YYEKEE (reference sequence). The length of the CDR3 is 17 residues. Here the CDR3 DNA reads TGTGCCAGCAGCCCCTTCGACAGGGTTAATTCCGAGGCACCCCTCCACTTT. Protein product: CASSPFDRVNSEAPLHF.

For the CDR3, the DNA is TGTGCCAGCAGCCAAGATAGAACGTCCCCAAATTCACCCCTCCACTTT. Amino acid sequence: CASSQDRTSPNSPLHF. V usage is TRBV14 and J usage is TRBJ1-6, with D hard to call. Trimming stripped 0 bases from V and 7 bases from J, with 13 bases between. Germline V gene sequence: CDR1 SGHDN, CDR2 FVKESK. The CDR3 covers 16 residues.

The chain joins TRBV7-9 to TRBJ1-2, with D perhaps TRBD1 (6 bases). With 1 base removed from V and 6 bases from J, the gap between germline ends came to 12 bases. This CDR3 is built from 14 residues. Germline values: CDR1 SEHNR, CDR2 FQNEAQ (reference sequence). The CDR3 DNA is TGTGCCAGCAGCTTAGGGGCAGGGGTACATGGCTACACCTTC. Its translation: CASSLGAGVHGYTF.

This clonotype was observed a few times. Here the CDR3 reads CASSPSGLDYEQYF. The CDR3 DNA reads as TGTGCCAGCAGTCCTTCGGGACTAGACTACGAGCAGTACTTC. V and J are TRBV12-3 or TRBV12-4 and TRBJ2-7; the match to TRBD2 covers 8 bases. This CDR3 is 14 amino acids long. Trimming took 5 bases from V and 3 from J; bases not matched to a gene: 6.

This clonotype was detected ten times or more. The chain is built from TRBV12-3 or TRBV12-4 and TRBJ2-1; D may be TRBD1 (5 bases). The V end was cut by 0 bases, the J end by 1 base, with 7 bases between. CDR3 length equals 15 residues. CDR3 DNA: TGTGCCAGCAGTTTAGCGCCAGGGTCCTACAATGAGCAGTTCTTC. Translation: CASSLAPGSYNEQFF.

V usage is TRBV20-1 and J usage is TRBJ1-6; TRBD1 might be the D (6 bases). CDR1 DFQATT and CDR2 SNEGSKA come from the germline V gene (reference sequence). The germline V and J ends were trimmed by 4 bases and 0 bases, with 28 bases remaining between them. The CDR3 has 21 amino acids. The CDR3 DNA reads as TGCAGTGCTAACCCAAGACATACCGGGACAACGAAAAGCTCCTATAATTCACCCCTCCACTTT. Translation: CSANPRHTGTTKSSYNSPLHF.